This T cell receptor (beta chain) derives from a study of blood T cells in healthy people across ages. V lost 1 base to trimming and J lost 0 bases, with 18 bases between them. The CDR3 consists of 19 residues. Germline CDR1 and CDR2: SGHTA and FQGNSA. It was with a sample-barcoded 5' primer and a J-beta primer mix that a second PCR of about 7 to 12 cycles was run. The authors tagged each cDNA molecule using a template-switch adaptor with 12 random nucleotides. Sequencing of every sample gave 2.5 million or more CDR3-containing paired-end reads. From the 5' RACE reads, TCRdb called clonotypes with MiXCR, one entry per CDR3 protein. Among approximately 810,000 distinct CDR3 sequences listed, about 34% were seen once.

The chain links TRBV7-2 to TRBJ2-2; no clear D gene. The sample comprised blood. The sequence was obtained from a young man in good health. The CDR3 spells CASSLDPSRLGTNTGELFF. CDR3 nucleotide sequence: TGTGCCAGCAGCTTAGATCCGAGCCGGTTAGGAACGAACACCGGGGAGCTGTTTTTT. Full variable domain (remainder filled in from reference TRBV7-2 and TRBJ2-2): GAGVSQSPSNKVTEKGKDVELRCDPISGHTALYWYRQSLGQGLEFLIYFQGNSAPDKSGLPSDRFSAERTGGSVSTLTIQRTQQEDSAVYLCASSLDPSRLGTNTGELFFGEGSRLTVL.